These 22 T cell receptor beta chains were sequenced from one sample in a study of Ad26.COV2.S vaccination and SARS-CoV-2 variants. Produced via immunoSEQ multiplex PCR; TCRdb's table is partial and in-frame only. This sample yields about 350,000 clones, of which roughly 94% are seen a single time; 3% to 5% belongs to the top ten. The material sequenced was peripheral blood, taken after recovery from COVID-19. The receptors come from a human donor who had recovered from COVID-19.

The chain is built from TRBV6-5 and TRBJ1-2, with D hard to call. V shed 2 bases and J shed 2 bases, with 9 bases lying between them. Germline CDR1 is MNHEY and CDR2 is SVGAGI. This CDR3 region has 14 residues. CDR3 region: CASSYGLGNYGYTF. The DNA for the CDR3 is TGTGCCAGCAGTTACGGCCTTGGGAACTATGGCTACACCTTC.

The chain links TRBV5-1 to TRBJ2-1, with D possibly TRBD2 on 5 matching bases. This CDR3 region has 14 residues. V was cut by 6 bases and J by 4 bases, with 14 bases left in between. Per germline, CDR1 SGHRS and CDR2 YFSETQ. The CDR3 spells CASTEGSYYNEQFF. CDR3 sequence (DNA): TGCGCCAGCACCGAGGGCAGCTATTACAATGAGCAGTTCTTC.

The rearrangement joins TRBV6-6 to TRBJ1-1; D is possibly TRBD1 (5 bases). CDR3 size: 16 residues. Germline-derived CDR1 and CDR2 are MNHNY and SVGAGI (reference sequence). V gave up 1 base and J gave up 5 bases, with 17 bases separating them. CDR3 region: CASSYFNRQGGTEAFF. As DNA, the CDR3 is TGTGCCAGCAGTTACTTTAATCGGCAGGGAGGAACTGAAGCTTTCTTT.

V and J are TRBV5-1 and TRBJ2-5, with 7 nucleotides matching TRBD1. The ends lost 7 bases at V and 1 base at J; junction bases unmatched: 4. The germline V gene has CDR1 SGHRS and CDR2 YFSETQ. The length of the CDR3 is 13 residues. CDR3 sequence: CASYRGAQETQYF. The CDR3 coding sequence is TGCGCCAGCTACAGGGGTGCCCAAGAGACCCAGTACTTC.

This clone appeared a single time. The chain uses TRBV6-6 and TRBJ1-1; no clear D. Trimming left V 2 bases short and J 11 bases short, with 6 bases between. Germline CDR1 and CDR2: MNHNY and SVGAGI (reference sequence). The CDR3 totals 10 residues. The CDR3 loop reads CASSYPAAFF. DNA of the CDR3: TGTGCCAGCAGTTACCCGGCGGCTTTCTTT.

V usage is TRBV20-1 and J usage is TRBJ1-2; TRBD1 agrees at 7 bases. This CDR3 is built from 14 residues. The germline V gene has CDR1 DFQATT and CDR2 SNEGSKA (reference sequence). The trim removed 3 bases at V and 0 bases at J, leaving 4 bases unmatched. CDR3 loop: CSASRQGANYGYTF. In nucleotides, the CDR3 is TGCAGTGCTAGTAGACAGGGAGCTAACTATGGCTACACCTTC.

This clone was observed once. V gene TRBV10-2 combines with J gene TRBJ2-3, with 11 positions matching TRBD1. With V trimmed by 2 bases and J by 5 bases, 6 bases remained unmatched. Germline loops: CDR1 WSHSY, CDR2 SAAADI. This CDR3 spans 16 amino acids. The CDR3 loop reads CASSEPGTGGGDTQYF. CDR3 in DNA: TGCGCCAGCAGTGAGCCCGGGACAGGGGGGGGAGATACGCAGTATTTT.

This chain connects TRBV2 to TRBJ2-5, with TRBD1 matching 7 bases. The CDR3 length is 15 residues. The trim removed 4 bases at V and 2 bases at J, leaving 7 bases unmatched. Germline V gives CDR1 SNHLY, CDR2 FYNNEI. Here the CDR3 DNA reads TGTGCCAGCAGTGGATCGGTGGGACAGCAAGAGACCCAGTACTTC. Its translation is CASSGSVGQQETQYF.

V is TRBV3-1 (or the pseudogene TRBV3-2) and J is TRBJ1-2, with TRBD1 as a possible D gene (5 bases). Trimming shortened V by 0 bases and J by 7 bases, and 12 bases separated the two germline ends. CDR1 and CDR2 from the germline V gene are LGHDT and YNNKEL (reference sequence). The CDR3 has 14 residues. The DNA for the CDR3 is TGTGCCAGCAGCCAAGATCTTATAGGGGCTGGCTACACCTTC. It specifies CASSQDLIGAGYTF.

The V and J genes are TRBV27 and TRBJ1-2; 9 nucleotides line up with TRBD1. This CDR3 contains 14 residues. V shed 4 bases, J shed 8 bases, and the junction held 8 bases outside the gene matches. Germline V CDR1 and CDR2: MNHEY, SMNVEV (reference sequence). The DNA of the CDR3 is TGTGCCAGCAGTTCCGTAACAGGGGGCCGGGGCTACACCTTC. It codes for CASSSVTGGRGYTF.

CDR3 in DNA: TGTGCCAGCAGCACCTCCGGGACGGCCGTCGATGAGCAGTTCTTC. Residues: CASSTSGTAVDEQFF. The chain joins TRBV9 to TRBJ2-1, with D perhaps TRBD1 or TRBD2 (5 bases each). Germline CDR1 and CDR2: SGDLS and YYNGEE. The V and J ends lost 4 bases and 8 bases respectively, with 19 bases between them. The length of the CDR3 is 15 residues.

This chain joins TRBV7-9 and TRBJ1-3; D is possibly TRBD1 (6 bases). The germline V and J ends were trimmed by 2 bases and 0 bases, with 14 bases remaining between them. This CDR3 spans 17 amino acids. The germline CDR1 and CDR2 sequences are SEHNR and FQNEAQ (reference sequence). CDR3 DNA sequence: TGTGCCAGCAGCTTAAGCATCCAGGGGCCCTCTGGAAACACCATATATTTT. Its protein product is CASSLSIQGPSGNTIYF.

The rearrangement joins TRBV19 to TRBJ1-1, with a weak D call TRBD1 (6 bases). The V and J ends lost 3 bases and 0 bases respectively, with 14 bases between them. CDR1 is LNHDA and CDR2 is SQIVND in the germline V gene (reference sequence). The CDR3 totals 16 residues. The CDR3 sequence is CASSMPGALMNTEAFF. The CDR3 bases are TGTGCCAGTAGTATGCCAGGGGCGCTTATGAACACTGAAGCTTTCTTT.

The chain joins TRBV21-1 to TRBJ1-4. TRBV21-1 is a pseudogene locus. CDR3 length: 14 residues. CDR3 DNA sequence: TGTGCCAGCAGCCCCCTGGGACTTGATGAAAAACTGTTTTTT. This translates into CASSPLGLDEKLFF.

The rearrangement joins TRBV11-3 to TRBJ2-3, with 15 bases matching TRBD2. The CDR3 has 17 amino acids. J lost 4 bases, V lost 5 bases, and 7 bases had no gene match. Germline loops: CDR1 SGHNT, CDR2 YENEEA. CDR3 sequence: CASSPGTSGGWADTQYF. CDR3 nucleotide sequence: TGTGCCAGCAGCCCAGGGACTAGCGGGGGGTGGGCAGATACGCAGTATTTT.

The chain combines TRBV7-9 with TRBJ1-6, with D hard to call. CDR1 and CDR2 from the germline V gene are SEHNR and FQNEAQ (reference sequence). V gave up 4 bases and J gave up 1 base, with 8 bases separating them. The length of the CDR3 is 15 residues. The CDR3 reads CASSSQRSYNSPLHF. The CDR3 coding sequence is TGTGCCAGCAGCTCCCAAAGGTCCTATAATTCACCCCTCCACTTT.

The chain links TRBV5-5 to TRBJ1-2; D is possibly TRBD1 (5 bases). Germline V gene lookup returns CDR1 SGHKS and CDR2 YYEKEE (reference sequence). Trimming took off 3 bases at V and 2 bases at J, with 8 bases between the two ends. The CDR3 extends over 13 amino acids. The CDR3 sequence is CASSWGPNYGYTF. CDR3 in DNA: TGTGCCAGCAGCTGGGGACCGAACTATGGCTACACCTTC.

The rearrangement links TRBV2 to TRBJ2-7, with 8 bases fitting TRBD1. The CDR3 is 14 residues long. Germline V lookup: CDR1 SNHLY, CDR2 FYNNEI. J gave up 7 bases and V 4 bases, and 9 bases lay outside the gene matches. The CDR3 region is CASSARTGPVEQYF. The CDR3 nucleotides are TGTGCCAGCAGTGCTCGGACAGGGCCTGTGGAGCAGTACTTC.

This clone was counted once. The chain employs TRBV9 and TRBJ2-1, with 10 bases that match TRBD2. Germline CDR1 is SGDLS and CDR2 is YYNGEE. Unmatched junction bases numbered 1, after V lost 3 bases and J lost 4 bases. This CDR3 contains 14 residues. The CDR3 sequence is CASSGTSGYNEQFF. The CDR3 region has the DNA TGTGCCAGCAGCGGGACTAGCGGTTACAATGAGCAGTTCTTC.

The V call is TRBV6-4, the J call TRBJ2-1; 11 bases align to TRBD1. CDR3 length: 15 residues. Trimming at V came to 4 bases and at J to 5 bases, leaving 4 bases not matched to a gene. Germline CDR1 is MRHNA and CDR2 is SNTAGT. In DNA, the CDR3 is TGTGCCAGCAGTGTCGGACAGGGGGCAAACAATGAGCAGTTCTTC. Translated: CASSVGQGANNEQFF.

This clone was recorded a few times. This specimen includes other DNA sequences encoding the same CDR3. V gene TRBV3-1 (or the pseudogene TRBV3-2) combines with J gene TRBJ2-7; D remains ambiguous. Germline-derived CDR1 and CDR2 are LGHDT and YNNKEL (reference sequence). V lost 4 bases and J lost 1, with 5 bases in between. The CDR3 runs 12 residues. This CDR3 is CASSRGSYEQYF. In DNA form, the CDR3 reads TGTGCCAGCAGCCGCGGATCCTACGAGCAGTACTTC.

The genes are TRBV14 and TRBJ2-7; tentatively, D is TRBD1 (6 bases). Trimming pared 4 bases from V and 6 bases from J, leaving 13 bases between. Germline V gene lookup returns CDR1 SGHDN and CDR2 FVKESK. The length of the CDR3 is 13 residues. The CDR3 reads CASSRVRGGEQYF. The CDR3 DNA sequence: TGTGCCAGCAGCCGTGTCAGGGGCGGCGAGCAGTACTTC.